This T cell receptor (beta chain) was sequenced during a study of T cell responses to AZD1222 COVID-19 vaccine. Germline V gene data show CDR1 as SEHNR and CDR2 as FQNEAQ (reference sequence). Trimming stripped 5 bases from V and 5 bases from J, with 10 bases between. The CDR3 has 14 residues. Profiled with immunoSEQ multiplex PCR; TCRdb holds only in-frame clones, not every one. The table lists under 250,000 clones, 90% to 95% of them singletons, with less than 1.2% in the top ten. Findings and caveats of the study: Baseline serostatus was positive in only a handful of AZD1222 recipients.

A remark on this clone: The antigen remains undetermined.

The sample consisted of peripheral blood, taken on day 0 of MenACWY control vaccination. The rearrangement joins TRBV7-9 to TRBJ1-6; D is perhaps TRBD1 (5 bases). This TCR derives from an adult in good health. CDR3 loop: CASSIVQDNSPLHF. The CDR3, as DNA: TGTGCCAGCAGCATCGTACAGGATAATTCACCCCTCCACTTT.